A single sample gave rise to the 9 T cell receptor beta chains below, sequenced in a study of blood T cell repertoires in COVID-19. The method was immunoSEQ multiplex PCR; TCRdb's version includes in-frame clones alone and lacks a portion of them. The table records more than 95,000 clones, 80% to 90% of them present only once. Input material: peripheral blood. These receptors came from a woman aged 55-69 years with acute or convalescent COVID-19.

Points on this clone: This same CDR3 is encoded by further DNA sequences in the sample. The rearrangement links TRBV19 to TRBJ1-2; D unresolved. The V end was cut by 7 bases, the J end by 0 bases, with 15 bases between. Germline CDR1 reads LNHDA; CDR2 reads SQIVND (reference sequence). The CDR3 has 15 residues. Here the CDR3 DNA reads TGTGCCAGTACCCAGCGGGGTGCTCCTAACTATGGCTACACCTTC. Residues: CASTQRGAPNYGYTF.

The CDR3 DNA is TGTGCCAGCAGCGATCAAGGACTAGCGGGAGGGCTGGGGGCCAACGTCCTGACTTTC. It translates to CASSDQGLAGGLGANVLTF. The rearrangement uses TRBV3-1 (or the pseudogene TRBV3-2) and TRBJ2-6; TRBD2 matches at 15 bases. V gave up 5 bases and J gave up 4 bases; unmatched junction bases: 9. In germline, CDR1 is LGHDT, CDR2 YNNKEL (reference sequence). The CDR3 is 19 residues long.

The chain is built from TRBV28 and TRBJ2-3, with a weak D call TRBD2 (6 bases). Per the germline V gene, CDR1 is MDHEN and CDR2 is SYDVKM. The CDR3 is made up of 12 amino acids. The V end lost 6 bases, the J end lost 5 bases, and 9 bases lay between the germline ends. CDR3 residues: CASRRDRDTQYF. CDR3 bases: TGTGCCAGCAGGCGGGACCGAGATACGCAGTATTTT.

The rearrangement uses TRBV25-1 and TRBJ1-2; tentatively, D is TRBD1 (6 bases). V lost 4 bases, J lost 2 bases, and 11 bases lay in between. Germline lookup yields CDR1 MGHDK and CDR2 SYGVNS. The CDR3 runs 14 residues. The CDR3, as DNA: TGTGCCAGCAGTGCAGGGGCCCTAAACTATGGCTACACCTTC. Translated: CASSAGALNYGYTF.

This chain links TRBV10-3 with TRBJ1-5, with D uncertain. The V gene lost 3 bases and the J gene lost 2 bases, with 5 bases spanning the gap. This CDR3 is 13 amino acids long. Germline V lookup: CDR1 ENHRY, CDR2 SYGVKD. CDR3 bases: TGTGCCATCAGTGACGTTGGCAATCAGCCCCAGCATTTT. It is translated as CAISDVGNQPQHF.

The CDR3 sequence is CASSLPRTSGRPETQYF. CDR3 DNA sequence: TGCGCCAGCAGCTTGCCCCGGACTAGCGGGAGACCGGAGACCCAGTACTTC. The chain has TRBV5-1 and TRBJ2-5, with 13 bases fitting TRBD2. This CDR3 has 17 residues. Unmatched junction bases numbered 8, after V lost 1 base and J lost 5 bases. Germline V gene lookup returns CDR1 SGHRS and CDR2 YFSETQ.

CDR3 coding DNA: TGTGCCACCAGCAGAGACGGACGACAGGTCGAAAAACTGTTTTTT. Amino acid sequence: CATSRDGRQVEKLFF. J is TRBJ1-4 and V is TRBV15, with TRBD1 as a possible D gene (6 bases). Trimming left V 0 bases short and J 8 bases short, with 13 bases between. The CDR3 contains 15 residues. In germline, CDR1 is LNHNV, CDR2 YYDKDF (reference sequence). The complete variable domain, with remaining parts taken from reference TRBV15 and TRBJ1-4, reads DAMVIQNPRYQVTQFGKPVTLSCSQTLNHNVMYWYQQKSSQAPKLLFHYYDKDFNNEADTPDNFQSRRPNTSFCFLDIRSPGLGDTAMYLCATSRDGRQVEKLFFGSGTQLSVL.

V and J are TRBV7-9 and TRBJ2-5; tentative D call: TRBD2 (6 bases). CDR3 size: 13 residues. Germline CDR1 and CDR2: SEHNR and FQNEAQ (reference sequence). Trimming removed 6 bases from V and 6 bases from J, with 14 bases in between. The CDR3 is CASSWDSGQTQYF. In DNA form, the CDR3 reads TGTGCCAGCAGTTGGGACTCCGGCCAGACCCAGTACTTC. Variable domain in full (rest from reference TRBV7-9 and TRBJ2-5): DTGVSQNPRHKITKRGQNVTFRCDPISEHNRLYWYRQTLGQGPEFLTYFQNEAQLEKSRLLSDRFSAERPKGSFSTLEIQRTEQGDSAMYLCASSWDSGQTQYFGPGTRLLVL.

The rearrangement uses TRBV30 and TRBJ2-2; D is unresolved. Trimming shortened V by 0 bases and J by 3 bases, and 5 bases separated the two germline ends. Per the germline V gene, CDR1 is GTSNPN and CDR2 is SVGIG (reference sequence). This CDR3 is 13 amino acids long. CDR3 sequence reads: CAWSVSDTGELFF. CDR3 bases: TGTGCCTGGAGTGTGTCAGACACCGGGGAGCTGTTTTTT.